The rows below give T cell receptor beta chains drawn from one sample of a study of tumor-infiltrating lymphocytes in primary liver carcinoma. One entry per CDR3 protein, called by TCRdb with MiXCR from the multiplex PCR reads. This table holds approximately 60,000 distinct CDR3 sequences, 65% to 80% found once. Sample: liver tumor tissue from sampling region 2. All receptors come from a man between 35 and 55 years old with primary liver carcinoma and hepatitis B virus infection. The CDR3 runs from the conserved cysteine through the conserved F or W. Fields, in order: clone size, V gene, J gene, CDR3 protein. Some rows have no size entry. The others give once, few or many, or a class for an expanded clone.

-	TRBV4-2	TRBJ2-3	CVSSQVALLAEATDTQYF
-	TRBV12-3/TRBV12-4	TRBJ1-2	CASSFWGSYGYIF
few	TRBV6-5	TRBJ2-7	CASTRTLNRGEQYF
-	TRBV6-2/TRBV6-3	TRBJ2-3	CTSSYSFDSTDTQYF
-	TRBV5-5	TRBJ1-5	CASNSRDRYSNQPQHF
many	TRBV6-1	TRBJ1-2	CASSDPGTGGGYTF
-	TRBV10-3	TRBJ2-7	CAINESAGPTEQYF
few	TRBV11-2	TRBJ2-1	CASSTGTGSYNEQFF
-	TRBV6-1	TRBJ2-1	CASSEQGLNNEQFF
-	TRBV4-1	TRBJ2-3	CTSSQTIALTGVTDTQYF
-	TRBV4-1	TRBJ2-2	CTSSQGGTGVYANTGELFF
once	TRBV11-2	TRBJ2-2	CANSPDHWAGELLF
many	TRBV6-1	TRBJ2-3	CASSEVGQGTQYF
-	TRBV6-2/TRBV6-3	TRBJ2-7	CASSYEIPYERYF
medium-sized	TRBV10-3	TRBJ2-2	CAISEFEAGPDTGELFF
-	TRBV7-9	TRBJ1-1	CASILELVSDSFF
medium-sized	TRBV11-2	TRBJ1-6	CASSLYLPNSPLHF
-	TRBV6-1	TRBJ2-3	CAALELTDTQYF
-	TRBV4-1	TRBJ2-7	CASSQAPSVYDEQNF
-	TRBV6-1	TRBJ1-5	CASRFSNQSQHF
many	TRBV29-1	TRBJ2-1	CSVETTSGRYNEQFF
-	TRBV11-2	TRBJ2-3	CASSASTDTQNF
-	TRBV7-9	TRBJ2-5	CASSKLTSGRQETHYF
-	TRBV6-1	TRBJ1-1	CASQAYRDIEAFF
-	TRBV5-4	TRBJ2-7	CASSIQGLDEHYF
many	TRBV29-1	TRBJ2-5	CSAATLQETQYF
medium-sized	TRBV6-6	TRBJ2-1	CASSYPTSGIANEQFF
-	TRBV10-3	TRBJ2-2	CTMRERDDTGEPFF
-	TRBV11-2	TRBJ2-7	CTSSLAGIGEQYF
-	TRBV11-2	TRBJ2-3	CASNTGTSGTDAQYF
-	TRBV11-3	TRBJ2-1	CASSAGTRGINEQFF
-	TRBV6-1	TRBJ1-5	CASSEQGGLHSTQRF
-	TRBV4-2	TRBJ2-7	CASSPALAVNYEQYF
many	TRBV5-1	TRBJ2-7	CASSTTGEGEQYF
-	TRBV7-8	TRBJ2-5	CASNLYPLGETQYF
-	TRBV10-3	TRBJ2-7	CTISVGDSRPEQYF
-	TRBV11-2	TRBJ2-3	CASSLEGLVWTGTQYF
many	TRBV4-1	TRBJ2-3	CASSQGSDRDADTQYF
many	TRBV6-6	TRBJ2-3	CASSLQWGGTDTQYF
-	TRBV12-3/TRBV12-4	TRBJ2-1	CASSLAMDIYSEQFF
-	TRBV4-3	TRBJ2-1	CVSSQELGLKNKQFF
-	TRBV10-3	TRBJ2-3	CAISESNNGGTDTQYF
-	TRBV12-3/TRBV12-4	TRBJ2-5	CASSSQVLETQYF
-	TRBV4-3	TRBJ2-3	CASSQDLPSWTRGRADTQYF
-	TRBV12-3/TRBV12-4	TRBJ1-2	CVSSRDPPVGGYTF
-	TRBV6-2/TRBV6-3	TRBJ2-7	CASIRLQEGYEQYF
-	TRBV29-1	TRBJ2-7	CSVVLAGVFYDQYF
-	TRBV5-6	TRBJ2-7	CASSSLAGGPYEQFF